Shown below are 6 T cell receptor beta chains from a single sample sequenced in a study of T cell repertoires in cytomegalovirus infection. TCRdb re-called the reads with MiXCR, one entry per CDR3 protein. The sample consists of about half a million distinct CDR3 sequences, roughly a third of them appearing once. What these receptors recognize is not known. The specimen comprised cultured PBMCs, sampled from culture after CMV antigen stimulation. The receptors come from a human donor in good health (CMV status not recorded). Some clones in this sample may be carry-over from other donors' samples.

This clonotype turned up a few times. The DNA of the CDR3 is TGTGCCAGCAGTCCCCCTTGGAACACTGAAGCTTTCTTT. Its protein is CASSPPWNTEAFF. The chain has TRBV28 and TRBJ1-1; D remains unclear. The CDR3 is 13 amino acids. Germline values: CDR1 MDHEN, CDR2 SYDVKM. V lost 5 bases and J 1 base, leaving 8 bases between the germline ends.

The chain's CDR3 is CASSNVGGNLNETQYF. The CDR3 DNA sequence: TGTGCCAGCAGCAACGTAGGGGGTAATTTGAACGAGACCCAGTACTTC. This sequence joins TRBV28 and TRBJ2-5; TRBD1 might be the D (6 bases). V lost 6 bases to trimming and J lost 5 bases, with 22 bases between them. Germline V gives CDR1 MDHEN, CDR2 SYDVKM. The CDR3 is 16 residues long.

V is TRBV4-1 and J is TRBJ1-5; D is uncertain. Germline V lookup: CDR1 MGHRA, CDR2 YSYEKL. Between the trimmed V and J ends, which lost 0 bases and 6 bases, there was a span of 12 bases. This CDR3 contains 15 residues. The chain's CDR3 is CASSQEQSSSQPQHF. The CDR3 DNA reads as TGCGCCAGCAGCCAAGAACAGAGTAGTAGTCAGCCCCAGCATTTT.

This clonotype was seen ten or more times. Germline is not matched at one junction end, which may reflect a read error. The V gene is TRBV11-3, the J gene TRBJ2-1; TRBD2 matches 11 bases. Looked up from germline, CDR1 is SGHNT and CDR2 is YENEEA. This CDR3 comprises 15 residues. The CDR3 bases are TGCGCCAGCAGCCAGGGGACTAGCGGTTACAATGAGCAGTTCTTC. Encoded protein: CASSQGTSGYNEQFF.

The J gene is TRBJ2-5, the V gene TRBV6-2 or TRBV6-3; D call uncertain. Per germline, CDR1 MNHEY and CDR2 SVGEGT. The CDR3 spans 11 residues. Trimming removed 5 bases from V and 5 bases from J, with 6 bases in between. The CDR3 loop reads CASSNTETQYF. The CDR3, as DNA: TGTGCCAGCAGTAATACGGAGACCCAGTACTTC.

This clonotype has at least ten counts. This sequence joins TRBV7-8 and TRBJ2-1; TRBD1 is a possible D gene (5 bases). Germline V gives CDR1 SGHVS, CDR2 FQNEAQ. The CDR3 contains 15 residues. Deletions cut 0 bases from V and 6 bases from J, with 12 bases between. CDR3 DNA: TGTGCCAGCAGCTTAGCAGGGGCCGGTATCAATGAGCAGTTCTTC. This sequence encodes CASSLAGAGINEQFF.